A selection of T cell receptor beta chains follows, all from one sample in a study of T cell responses to AZD1222 COVID-19 vaccine. Profiled with immunoSEQ multiplex PCR; TCRdb holds only in-frame clones, not every one. The sample contains about 120,000 clones, roughly 89% of which appear only once. The specimen comprised peripheral blood, sampled on day 0 of MenACWY control vaccination. The receptors originated from an adult in good health. The CDR3 runs from the conserved cysteine through the conserved F or W. D genes are given only for firm matches. Clone size is stated in some rows and not others, as once, few, many or a class when expanded.

v_call: TRBV29-1; d_call: NA; j_call: TRBJ2-1; clone_size: NA; cdr3_aa: CSVDVGSSNEQFF; cdr3_nt: TGCAGCGTTGATGTCGGGAGCTCCAATGAGCAGTTCTTC
v_call: TRBV7-9; d_call: NA; j_call: TRBJ1-1; clone_size: NA; cdr3_aa: CASSTPGAFEAFF; cdr3_nt: TGTGCCAGCAGCACACCCGGGGCCTTTGAAGCTTTCTTT
v_call: TRBV6-2/TRBV6-3; d_call: TRBD1; j_call: TRBJ1-5; clone_size: NA; cdr3_aa: CASSYPTGGSNQPQHF; cdr3_nt: TGTGCCAGCAGTTACCCGACAGGGGGAAGCAATCAGCCCCAGCATTTT
v_call: TRBV7-9; d_call: NA; j_call: TRBJ2-2; clone_size: NA; cdr3_aa: CASSRKQGDTGELFF; cdr3_nt: TGTGCCAGCAGCCGTAAGCAGGGCGACACCGGGGAGCTGTTTTTT
v_call: TRBV6-5; d_call: NA; j_call: TRBJ1-3; clone_size: NA; cdr3_aa: CASSTGPRVDTIYF; cdr3_nt: TGTGCCAGCAGCACCGGGCCACGGGTGGACACCATATATTTT
v_call: TRBV7-2; d_call: NA; j_call: TRBJ2-3; clone_size: NA; cdr3_aa: CASSGPSDTQYF; cdr3_nt: TGTGCCAGCAGCGGACCCTCCGATACGCAGTATTTT
v_call: TRBV7-8; d_call: TRBD2; j_call: TRBJ2-7; clone_size: few; cdr3_aa: CASSLGSGTRQYF; cdr3_nt: TGTGCCAGCAGCTTAGGATCCGGGACTAGGCAGTACTTC
v_call: TRBV30; d_call: NA; j_call: TRBJ1-2; clone_size: once; cdr3_aa: CAWSGTYGYTF; cdr3_nt: TGTGCCTGGAGCGGCACCTATGGCTACACCTTC
v_call: TRBV29-1; d_call: NA; j_call: TRBJ1-1; clone_size: NA; cdr3_aa: CSAYREMNTEAFF; cdr3_nt: TGCAGCGCCTACAGGGAAATGAACACTGAAGCTTTCTTT
v_call: TRBV6-2/TRBV6-3; d_call: TRBD2; j_call: TRBJ2-1; clone_size: NA; cdr3_aa: CASSGTSGYPYNEQFF; cdr3_nt: TGTGCCAGCAGTGGGACTAGCGGGTATCCCTACAATGAGCAGTTCTTC
v_call: TRBV12-3/TRBV12-4; d_call: NA; j_call: TRBJ1-1; clone_size: NA; cdr3_aa: CASSLQLNTEAFF; cdr3_nt: TGTGCCAGCAGTTTGCAGTTGAACACTGAAGCTTTCTTT
v_call: TRBV18; d_call: NA; j_call: TRBJ2-3; clone_size: NA; cdr3_aa: CASSPPGTELQYF; cdr3_nt: TGTGCCAGCTCACCTCCCGGAACAGAACTGCAGTATTTT
v_call: TRBV7-9; d_call: NA; j_call: TRBJ1-2; clone_size: NA; cdr3_aa: CASSTDHSRYGYTF; cdr3_nt: TGTGCCAGCAGCACCGATCACAGTCGCTATGGCTACACCTTC
v_call: TRBV4-1; d_call: NA; j_call: TRBJ2-7; clone_size: NA; cdr3_aa: CASSQDVAAPYEQYF; cdr3_nt: TGCGCCAGCAGCCAAGATGTAGCGGCCCCCTACGAGCAGTACTTC
v_call: TRBV6-5; d_call: NA; j_call: TRBJ1-4; clone_size: NA; cdr3_aa: CASTYSGEKLFF; cdr3_nt: TGTGCCAGCACTTACAGTGGGGAAAAACTGTTTTTT
v_call: TRBV5-1; d_call: NA; j_call: TRBJ1-2; clone_size: NA; cdr3_aa: CASREARDYGYTF; cdr3_nt: TGCGCCAGCCGGGAGGCCAGGGACTATGGCTACACCTTC
v_call: TRBV5-5; d_call: TRBD2; j_call: TRBJ2-7; clone_size: NA; cdr3_aa: CASSPGTTEKQYF; cdr3_nt: TGTGCCAGCAGCCCTGGGACTACAGAAAAGCAGTACTTC
v_call: TRBV6-5; d_call: NA; j_call: TRBJ1-2; clone_size: NA; cdr3_aa: CASSLDAYGYTF; cdr3_nt: TGTGCCAGCAGTTTGGACGCCTATGGCTACACCTTC
v_call: TRBV6-4; d_call: TRBD2; j_call: TRBJ2-7; clone_size: NA; cdr3_aa: CASSDSRRDYYEQYF; cdr3_nt: TGTGCCAGCAGTGACTCACGGCGGGACTACTACGAGCAGTACTTC
v_call: TRBV6-5; d_call: TRBD1; j_call: TRBJ2-2; clone_size: few; cdr3_aa: CASSSGGSWAGELFF; cdr3_nt: TGTGCCAGCAGCTCAGGGGGCTCGTGGGCCGGGGAGCTGTTTTTT
v_call: TRBV15; d_call: NA; j_call: TRBJ1-1; clone_size: few; cdr3_aa: CATSNPTLTGRAEAFF; cdr3_nt: TGTGCCACCAGCAACCCTACCCTGACGGGGCGCGCTGAAGCTTTCTTT
v_call: TRBV2; d_call: NA; j_call: TRBJ2-7; clone_size: NA; cdr3_aa: CASSVAGPYEQYF; cdr3_nt: TGTGCCAGCAGTGTGGCAGGCCCCTACGAGCAGTACTTC
v_call: TRBV6-4; d_call: NA; j_call: TRBJ2-7; clone_size: few; cdr3_aa: CASLSMRVGSYEQYF; cdr3_nt: TGTGCCAGCCTATCGATGAGGGTTGGTTCCTACGAGCAGTACTTC
v_call: TRBV19; d_call: NA; j_call: TRBJ2-5; clone_size: NA; cdr3_aa: CASSITGGQETQYF; cdr3_nt: TGTGCCAGTAGTATCACGGGCGGACAAGAGACCCAGTACTTC
v_call: TRBV30; d_call: NA; j_call: TRBJ1-3; clone_size: once; cdr3_aa: CAWSRGTTGDTIYF; cdr3_nt: TGTGCCTGGAGTCGAGGGACCACCGGGGACACCATATATTTT
v_call: TRBV6-5; d_call: TRBD2; j_call: TRBJ2-2; clone_size: NA; cdr3_aa: CASSPLAVNTGELFF; cdr3_nt: TGTGCCAGCAGTCCCCTAGCGGTTAACACCGGGGAGCTGTTTTTT
v_call: TRBV3-1/TRBV3-2; d_call: NA; j_call: TRBJ1-1; clone_size: NA; cdr3_aa: CASSLRMANTEAFF; cdr3_nt: TGTGCCAGCAGCTTACGGATGGCGAACACTGAAGCTTTCTTT
v_call: TRBV10-2; d_call: TRBD1; j_call: TRBJ1-2; clone_size: NA; cdr3_aa: CASSGSGQGATYGYTF; cdr3_nt: TGCGCCAGCAGTGGATCAGGACAGGGTGCAACCTATGGCTACACCTTC
v_call: TRBV29-1; d_call: NA; j_call: TRBJ2-7; clone_size: NA; cdr3_aa: CSVVGDNKFYEQYF; cdr3_nt: TGCAGCGTTGTTGGGGACAATAAATTCTACGAGCAGTACTTC
v_call: TRBV10-3; d_call: NA; j_call: TRBJ2-2; clone_size: NA; cdr3_aa: CATTGGDSNTGELFF; cdr3_nt: TGTGCCACTACCGGGGGGGACAGTAACACCGGGGAGCTGTTTTTT
v_call: TRBV10-3; d_call: NA; j_call: TRBJ2-1; clone_size: NA; cdr3_aa: CAISDFVSGHGEQFF; cdr3_nt: TGTGCCATCAGTGATTTTGTATCAGGGCACGGTGAGCAGTTCTTC
v_call: TRBV10-3; d_call: TRBD1; j_call: TRBJ2-7; clone_size: NA; cdr3_aa: CAISATGENYEQYF; cdr3_nt: TGTGCCATCAGTGCAACAGGGGAAAACTACGAGCAGTACTTC
v_call: TRBV6-5; d_call: NA; j_call: TRBJ2-7; clone_size: NA; cdr3_aa: CASAAAWGGYEQYF; cdr3_nt: TGTGCCAGCGCGGCTGCCTGGGGAGGCTACGAGCAGTACTTC
v_call: TRBV24-1; d_call: NA; j_call: TRBJ2-2; clone_size: NA; cdr3_aa: CATSDSSGTTNTGELFF; cdr3_nt: TGTGCCACCAGTGATTCGTCCGGGACAACGAACACCGGGGAGCTGTTTTTT
v_call: TRBV27; d_call: TRBD2; j_call: TRBJ2-1; clone_size: NA; cdr3_aa: CASSPAVWEGLVYEQFF; cdr3_nt: TGTGCCAGCAGTCCGGCCGTGTGGGAGGGCCTGGTATATGAGCAGTTCTTC
v_call: TRBV19; d_call: NA; j_call: TRBJ1-3; clone_size: NA; cdr3_aa: CASSAQRSNTIYF; cdr3_nt: TGTGCCAGTAGCGCGCAGAGGAGTAACACCATATATTTT
v_call: TRBV27; d_call: TRBD1; j_call: TRBJ2-7; clone_size: NA; cdr3_aa: CASSSRQGTYEQYF; cdr3_nt: TGTGCCAGCAGTTCCCGACAGGGGACCTACGAGCAGTACTTC
v_call: TRBV11-1; d_call: TRBD1; j_call: TRBJ1-1; clone_size: NA; cdr3_aa: CASSPGQGALGTEAFF; cdr3_nt: TGTGCCAGCAGCCCGGGACAGGGGGCGCTTGGTACTGAAGCTTTCTTT
v_call: TRBV21-1; d_call: NA; j_call: TRBJ1-5; clone_size: NA; cdr3_aa: CASSTRDSDIHYSNQPQHF; cdr3_nt: TGTGCCAGCAGCACCCGGGACAGTGATATTCATTATAGCAATCAGCCCCAGCATTTT
v_call: TRBV9; d_call: TRBD2; j_call: TRBJ2-3; clone_size: NA; cdr3_aa: CASKPSGRVRTDTQYF; cdr3_nt: TGTGCCAGCAAGCCTAGCGGGAGAGTTAGGACAGATACGCAGTATTTT
v_call: TRBV6-1; d_call: NA; j_call: TRBJ1-1; clone_size: NA; cdr3_aa: CASSYIGGTEAFF; cdr3_nt: TGTGCCAGCAGTTATATCGGAGGGACTGAAGCTTTCTTT
v_call: TRBV15; d_call: NA; j_call: TRBJ1-3; clone_size: few; cdr3_aa: CATSLARSKISGNTIYF; cdr3_nt: TGTGCCACCAGCTTAGCGCGATCGAAGATCTCTGGAAACACCATATATTTT
v_call: TRBV5-1; d_call: NA; j_call: TRBJ1-1; clone_size: few; cdr3_aa: CASSPGTGNTEAFF; cdr3_nt: TGCGCCAGCAGCCCAGGGACGGGGAACACTGAAGCTTTCTTT
v_call: TRBV6-5; d_call: TRBD2; j_call: TRBJ2-3; clone_size: few; cdr3_aa: CASSPGGTQYF; cdr3_nt: TGTGCCAGCAGTCCCGGGGGGACGCAGTATTTT
v_call: TRBV29-1; d_call: NA; j_call: TRBJ1-1; clone_size: NA; cdr3_aa: CSVGSAGRYTEAFF; cdr3_nt: TGCAGCGTTGGGTCGGCAGGGCGGTACACTGAAGCTTTCTTT
v_call: TRBV5-4; d_call: NA; j_call: TRBJ2-1; clone_size: NA; cdr3_aa: CASSSRPDSGDEQFF; cdr3_nt: TGTGCCAGCAGCTCGCGACCCGACAGTGGGGATGAGCAGTTCTTC
v_call: TRBV9; d_call: NA; j_call: TRBJ1-2; clone_size: once; cdr3_aa: CASSVSSNYGYTF; cdr3_nt: TGTGCCAGCAGCGTTTCGTCTAACTATGGCTACACCTTC
v_call: TRBV6-2/TRBV6-3; d_call: TRBD1; j_call: TRBJ1-2; clone_size: NA; cdr3_aa: CASSKTGGDYGYTF; cdr3_nt: TGTGCCAGCAGTAAAACAGGGGGCGACTATGGCTACACCTTC
v_call: TRBV24-1; d_call: TRBD1; j_call: TRBJ2-7; clone_size: NA; cdr3_aa: CATSDPRTGGYEQYF; cdr3_nt: TGTGCCACCAGTGATCCTCGGACAGGGGGCTACGAGCAGTACTTC
v_call: TRBV11-2; d_call: NA; j_call: TRBJ2-1; clone_size: NA; cdr3_aa: CASSPSGELYNEQFF; cdr3_nt: TGTGCCAGCAGCCCCTCCGGGGAGCTGTACAATGAGCAGTTCTTC